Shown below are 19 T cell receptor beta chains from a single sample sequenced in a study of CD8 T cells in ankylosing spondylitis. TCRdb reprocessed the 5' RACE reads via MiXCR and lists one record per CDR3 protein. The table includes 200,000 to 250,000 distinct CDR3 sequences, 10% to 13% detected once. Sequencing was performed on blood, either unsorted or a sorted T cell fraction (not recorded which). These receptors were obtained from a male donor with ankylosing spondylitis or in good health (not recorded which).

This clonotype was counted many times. Here the CDR3 reads CASSTRDRGPYEQYF. CDR3 coding DNA: TGTGCCAGCAGCACCCGGGACAGGGGACCCTACGAGCAGTACTTC. The chain combines TRBV2 with TRBJ2-7; 10 nucleotides align to TRBD1. Germline V CDR1 and CDR2: SNHLY, FYNNEI. The CDR3 runs 15 residues. The V segment lost 6 bases and the J segment 2 bases; nucleotides outside the gene matches: 7.

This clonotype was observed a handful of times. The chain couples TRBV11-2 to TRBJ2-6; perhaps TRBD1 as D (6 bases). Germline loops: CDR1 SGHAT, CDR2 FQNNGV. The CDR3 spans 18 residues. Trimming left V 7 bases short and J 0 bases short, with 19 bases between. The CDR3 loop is CASTSDSPFSSGANVLTF. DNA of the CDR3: TGTGCCAGCACCTCGGACAGCCCCTTCAGCTCTGGGGCCAACGTCCTGACTTTC.

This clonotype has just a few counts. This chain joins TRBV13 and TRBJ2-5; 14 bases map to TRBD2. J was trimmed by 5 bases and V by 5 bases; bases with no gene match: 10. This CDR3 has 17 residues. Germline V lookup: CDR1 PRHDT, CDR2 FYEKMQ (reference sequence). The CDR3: CASSRSTSGGAAETQYF. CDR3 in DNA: TGTGCCAGCAGCCGATCGACTAGCGGGGGGGCCGCGGAGACCCAGTACTTC.

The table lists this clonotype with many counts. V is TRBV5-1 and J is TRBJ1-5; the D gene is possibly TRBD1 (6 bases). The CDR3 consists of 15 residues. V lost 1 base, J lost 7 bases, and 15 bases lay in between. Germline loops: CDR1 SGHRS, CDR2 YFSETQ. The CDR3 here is CASSLSGTKPQPQHF. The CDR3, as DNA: TGCGCCAGCAGCTTGTCCGGGACAAAACCCCAGCCCCAGCATTTT.

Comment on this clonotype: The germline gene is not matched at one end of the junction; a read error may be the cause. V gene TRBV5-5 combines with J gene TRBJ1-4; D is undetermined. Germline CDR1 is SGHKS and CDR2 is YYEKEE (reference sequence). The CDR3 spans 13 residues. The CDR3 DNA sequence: TGTACCAGCAGCCTGGTGAGGATTGAAAAACTGTTTTTT. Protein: CTSSLVRIEKLFF.

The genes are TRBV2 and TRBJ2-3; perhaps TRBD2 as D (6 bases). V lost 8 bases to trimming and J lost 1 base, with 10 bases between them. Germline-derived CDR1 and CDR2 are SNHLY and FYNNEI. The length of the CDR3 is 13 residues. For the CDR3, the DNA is TGTGCCAGCGGGGGGTGGGGCACAGATACGCAGTATTTT. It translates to CASGGWGTDTQYF.

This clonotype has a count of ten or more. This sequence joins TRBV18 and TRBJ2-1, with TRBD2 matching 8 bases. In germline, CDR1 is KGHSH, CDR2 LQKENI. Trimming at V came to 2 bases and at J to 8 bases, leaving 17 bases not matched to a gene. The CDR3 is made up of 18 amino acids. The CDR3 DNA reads TGTGCCAGCTCACCAGGAATAGGGACTCCGGGACTAGTCTATGAGCAGTTCTTC. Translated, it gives CASSPGIGTPGLVYEQFF.

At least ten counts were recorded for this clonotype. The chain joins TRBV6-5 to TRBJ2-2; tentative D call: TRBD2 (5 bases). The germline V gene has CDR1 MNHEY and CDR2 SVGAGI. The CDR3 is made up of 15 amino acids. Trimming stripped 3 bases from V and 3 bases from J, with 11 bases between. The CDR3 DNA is TGTGCCAGCAGTTATGGGTGGCGGGACACCGGGGAGCTGTTTTTT. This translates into CASSYGWRDTGELFF.

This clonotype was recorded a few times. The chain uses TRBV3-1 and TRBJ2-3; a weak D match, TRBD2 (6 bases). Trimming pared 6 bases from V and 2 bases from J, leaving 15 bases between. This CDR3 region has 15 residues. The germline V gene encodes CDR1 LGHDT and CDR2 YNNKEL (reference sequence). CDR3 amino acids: CASSPTGLPTDTQYF. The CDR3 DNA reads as TGTGCCAGCAGTCCGACGGGACTTCCCACAGATACGCAGTATTTT.

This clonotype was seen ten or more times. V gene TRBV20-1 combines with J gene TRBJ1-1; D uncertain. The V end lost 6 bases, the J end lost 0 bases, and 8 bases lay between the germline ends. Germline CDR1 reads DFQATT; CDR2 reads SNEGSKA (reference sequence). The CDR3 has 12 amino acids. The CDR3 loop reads CSASRMNTEAFF. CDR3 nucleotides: TGCAGTGCCTCCCGTATGAACACTGAAGCTTTCTTT.

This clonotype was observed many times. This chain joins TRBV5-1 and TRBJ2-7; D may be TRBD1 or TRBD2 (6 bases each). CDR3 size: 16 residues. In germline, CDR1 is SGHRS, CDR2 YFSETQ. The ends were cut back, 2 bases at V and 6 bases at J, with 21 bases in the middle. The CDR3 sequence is CASSFMMASGGPEQYF. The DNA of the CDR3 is TGCGCCAGCAGCTTCATGATGGCGTCTGGGGGGCCCGAGCAGTACTTC.

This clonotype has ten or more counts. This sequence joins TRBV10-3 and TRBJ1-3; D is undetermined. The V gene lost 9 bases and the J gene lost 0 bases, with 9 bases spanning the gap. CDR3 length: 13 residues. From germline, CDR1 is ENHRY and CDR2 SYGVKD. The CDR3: CAISRDSGNTIYF. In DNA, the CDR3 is TGTGCCATATCTCGGGACTCTGGAAACACCATATATTTT.

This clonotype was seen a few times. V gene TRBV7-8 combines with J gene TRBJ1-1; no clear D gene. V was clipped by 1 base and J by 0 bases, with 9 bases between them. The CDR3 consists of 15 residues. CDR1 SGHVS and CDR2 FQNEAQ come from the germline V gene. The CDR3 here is CASSLEPVMNTEAFF. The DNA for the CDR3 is TGTGCCAGCAGCTTAGAACCGGTGATGAACACTGAAGCTTTCTTT. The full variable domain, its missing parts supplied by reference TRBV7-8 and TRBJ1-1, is GAGVSQSPRYKVAKRGQDVALRCDPISGHVSLFWYQQALGQGPEFLTYFQNEAQLDKSGLPSDRFFAERPEGSVSTLKIQRTQQEDSAVYLCASSLEPVMNTEAFFGQGTRLTVV.

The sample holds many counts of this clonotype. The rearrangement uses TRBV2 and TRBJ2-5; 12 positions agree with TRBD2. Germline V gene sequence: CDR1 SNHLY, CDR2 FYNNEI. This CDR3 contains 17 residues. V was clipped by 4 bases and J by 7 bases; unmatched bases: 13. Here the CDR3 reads CASSAEERLAGVGTQYF. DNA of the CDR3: TGTGCCAGCAGTGCGGAGGAGCGACTAGCGGGGGTTGGGACCCAGTACTTC. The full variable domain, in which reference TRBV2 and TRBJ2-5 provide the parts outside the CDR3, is EPEVTQTPSHQVTQMGQEVILRCVPISNHLYFYWYRQILGQKVEFLVSFYNNEISEKSEIFDDQFSVERPDGSNFTLKIRSTKLEDSAMYFCASSAEERLAGVGTQYFGPGTRLLVL.

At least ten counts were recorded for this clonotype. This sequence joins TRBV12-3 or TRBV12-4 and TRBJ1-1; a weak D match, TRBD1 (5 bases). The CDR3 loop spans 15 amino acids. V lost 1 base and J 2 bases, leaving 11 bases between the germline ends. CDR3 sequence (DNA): TGTGCCAGCAGTTTAGTTACAGGCCCAAACACTGAAGCTTTCTTT. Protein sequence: CASSLVTGPNTEAFF.

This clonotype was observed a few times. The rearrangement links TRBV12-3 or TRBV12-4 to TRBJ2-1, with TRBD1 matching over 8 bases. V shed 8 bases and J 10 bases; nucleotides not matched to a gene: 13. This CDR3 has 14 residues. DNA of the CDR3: TGTGCCAGCTCCCCCGGGACAGGATCTGGGGAGCAGTTCTTC. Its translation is CASSPGTGSGEQFF.

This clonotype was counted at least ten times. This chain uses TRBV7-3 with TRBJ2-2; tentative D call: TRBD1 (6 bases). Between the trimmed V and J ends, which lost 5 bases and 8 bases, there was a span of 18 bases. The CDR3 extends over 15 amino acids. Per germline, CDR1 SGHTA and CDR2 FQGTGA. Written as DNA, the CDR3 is TGTGCCAGCAGCCCGGCCGGAAACAGGGTGGGGGAGCTGTTTTTT. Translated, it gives CASSPAGNRVGELFF.

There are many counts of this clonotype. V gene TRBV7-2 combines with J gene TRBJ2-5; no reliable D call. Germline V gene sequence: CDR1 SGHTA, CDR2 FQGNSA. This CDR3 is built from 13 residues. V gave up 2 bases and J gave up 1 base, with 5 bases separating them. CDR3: CASSLRAQETQYF. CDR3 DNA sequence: TGTGCCAGCAGCTTACGGGCCCAAGAGACCCAGTACTTC.

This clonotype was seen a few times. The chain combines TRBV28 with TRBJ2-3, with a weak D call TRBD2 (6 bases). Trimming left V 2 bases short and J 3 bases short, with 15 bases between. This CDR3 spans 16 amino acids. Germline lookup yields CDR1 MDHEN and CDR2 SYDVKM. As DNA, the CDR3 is TGTGCCAGCAGTTTAACGGGGGTCGGGGAAACAGATACGCAGTATTTT. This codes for CASSLTGVGETDTQYF.